Here is one TCR beta chain with its context. The antigen is undetermined. The germline gene is not matched at one end of the junction; a read error may be the cause. Germline loops: CDR1 SGHTA, CDR2 FQGNSA. The CDR3 contains 14 residues. TCR beta CDR3 regions were amplified from RNA transcripts. TCR CDR3 underwent first-round RT-PCR with the HTBI primer set. TCRdb re-derived calls from the multiplex PCR reads in MiXCR, one entry per CDR3 protein. Of roughly 420,000 distinct CDR3 sequences listed, approximately 15% are singletons. The sample originates from a study of T cells in Graves' hyperthyroidism and ophthalmopathy. Study background: The blood sample was taken at first diagnosis, before treatment began. Study-wide points: Blood shared most expanded thyroid clonotypes above 0.001. A 13 V-J model separated ophthalmopathy from stable hyperthyroidism.

The chain joins TRBV7-2 to TRBJ1-5; a weak D match, TRBD1 (5 bases). The sequence was collected from a woman aged 18-29 years with Graves' hyperthyroidism. Material: blood. This chain's CDR3 is CASSSAGLFQAQHF. CDR3 coding DNA: TGTGCCAGCAGCTCCGCAGGGCTTTTTCAGGCCCAGCATTTT.